This T cell receptor (beta chain) was recorded in a study of shared clonotypes between healthy human individuals. General observations from the study: Clonotype sharing among donors, it was expected, would be affected by sequencing depth.

V lost 3 bases to trimming and J lost 3 bases, with 10 bases between them. This CDR3 contains 14 residues. Germline V gives CDR1 SGDLS, CDR2 YYNGEE. Assay runs were performed at deep level. Sequenced by immunoSEQ multiplex PCR; TCRdb stores in-frame clones only, minus some. The sample gives about 2.5 million clones, just under 95% of which show up once; roughly 0.34% is in the top ten. The donors were adults (healthy and HIV-negative) with no recent acute infections or vaccinations. The study drew all its donors from Caucasian adults living in Nashville, Tennessee. In regard to this clone: Its antigen is undetermined.

This TCR came from a man aged 18 to 30 in good health. Some clones in this sample may be carry-over from other donors' samples. V and J are TRBV9 and TRBJ1-5, with D possibly matching TRBD1 (5 bases). The source material was naive CD4+ T cells from PBMCs. Subset: CD45RA+ positively selected. CDR3 bases: TGTGCCAGCAGCGCAGGGAGTGACAATCAGCCCCAGCATTTT. Residues: CASSAGSDNQPQHF.